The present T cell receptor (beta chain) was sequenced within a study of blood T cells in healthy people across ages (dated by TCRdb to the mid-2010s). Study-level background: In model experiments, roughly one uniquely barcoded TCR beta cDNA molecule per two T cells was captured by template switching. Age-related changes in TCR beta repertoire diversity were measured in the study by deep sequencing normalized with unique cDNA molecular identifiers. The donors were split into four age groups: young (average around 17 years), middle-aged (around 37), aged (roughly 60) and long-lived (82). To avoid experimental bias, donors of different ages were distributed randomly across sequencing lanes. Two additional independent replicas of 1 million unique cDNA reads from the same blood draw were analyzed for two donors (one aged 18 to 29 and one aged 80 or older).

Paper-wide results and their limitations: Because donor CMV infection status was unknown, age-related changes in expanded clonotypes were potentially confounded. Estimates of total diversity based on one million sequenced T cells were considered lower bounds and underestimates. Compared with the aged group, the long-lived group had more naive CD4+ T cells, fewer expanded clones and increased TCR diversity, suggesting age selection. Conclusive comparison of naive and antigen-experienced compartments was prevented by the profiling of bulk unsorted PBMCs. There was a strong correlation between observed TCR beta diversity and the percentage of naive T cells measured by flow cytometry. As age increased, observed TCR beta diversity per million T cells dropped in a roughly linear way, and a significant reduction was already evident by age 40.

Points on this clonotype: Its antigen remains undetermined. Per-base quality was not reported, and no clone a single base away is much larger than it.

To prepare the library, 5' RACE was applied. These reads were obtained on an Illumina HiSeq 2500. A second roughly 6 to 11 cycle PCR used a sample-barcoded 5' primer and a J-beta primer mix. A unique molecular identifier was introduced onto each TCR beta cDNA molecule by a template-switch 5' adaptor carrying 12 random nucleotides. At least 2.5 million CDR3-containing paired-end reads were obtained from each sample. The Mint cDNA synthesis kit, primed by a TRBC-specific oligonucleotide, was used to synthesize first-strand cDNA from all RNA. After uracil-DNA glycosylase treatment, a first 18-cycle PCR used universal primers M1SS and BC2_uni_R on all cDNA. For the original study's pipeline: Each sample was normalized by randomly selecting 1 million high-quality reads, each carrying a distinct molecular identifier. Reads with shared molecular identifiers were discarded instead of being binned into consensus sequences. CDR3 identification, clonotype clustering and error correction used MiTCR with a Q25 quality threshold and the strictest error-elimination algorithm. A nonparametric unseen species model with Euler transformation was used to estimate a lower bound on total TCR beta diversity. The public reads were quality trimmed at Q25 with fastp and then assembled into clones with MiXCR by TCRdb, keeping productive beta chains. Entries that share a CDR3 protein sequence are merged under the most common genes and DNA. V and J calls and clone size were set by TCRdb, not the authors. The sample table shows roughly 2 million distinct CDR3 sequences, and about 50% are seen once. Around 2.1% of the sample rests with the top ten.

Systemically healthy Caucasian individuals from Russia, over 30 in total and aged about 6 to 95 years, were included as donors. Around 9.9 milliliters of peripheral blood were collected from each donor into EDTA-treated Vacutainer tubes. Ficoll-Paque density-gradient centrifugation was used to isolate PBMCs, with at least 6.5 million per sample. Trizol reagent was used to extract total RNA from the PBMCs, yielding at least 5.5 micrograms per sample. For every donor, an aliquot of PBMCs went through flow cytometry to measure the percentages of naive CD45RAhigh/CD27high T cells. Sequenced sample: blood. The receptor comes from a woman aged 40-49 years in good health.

The sequence in DNA is TGTGCCAGCAGCCCTTCCGGGACTAGCGGGGGAATATCCTACAATGAGCAGTTCTTC. This codes for CASSPSGTSGGISYNEQFF. The rearrangement joined TRBV4-2 to TRBJ2-1; TRBD2 lines up with 14 middle nucleotides. CDR1 LGHNA and CDR2 YNFKEQ are derived from the germline V gene. V is pruned by 4 bases and J by 1 base, leaving 9 bases of the junction without a gene match. Its CDR3 holds 19 amino acids, cysteine through phenylalanine. The DNA shown is the 57-base CDR3, in frame from base 1.